The next 27 T cell receptor beta chains were all read from a single sample in a study of cytomegalovirus exposure and HLA in healthy donors. 60 Vbeta and 13 Jbeta primers were used in PCR. Measured with immunoSEQ multiplex PCR; TCRdb has only the in-frame clones, and not every one. The sample lists about 120,000 clones; 75% to 90% were seen once. Input material: PBMCs. The receptors here all came from a man between 25 and 39 years old in good health and CMV-seronegative.

The genes are TRBV7-6 and TRBJ2-5, with D tentatively TRBD2 (6 bases). Trimming removed 4 bases from V and 5 bases from J, with 17 bases in between. The CDR3 contains 15 residues. Germline assignment: CDR1 SGHVS and CDR2 FNYEAQ. The CDR3 region is CASSSFELAGETQYF. Written as DNA, the CDR3 is TGTGCCAGCAGCTCGTTTGAACTAGCTGGGGAGACCCAGTACTTC.

The V call is TRBV9, the J call TRBJ1-4; TRBD1 matches at 7 bases. Germline-derived CDR1 and CDR2 are SGDLS and YYNGEE. The junction had 12 bases not matched to a gene; V was cut back by 1 base and J by 0 bases. The CDR3 extends over 19 amino acids. The CDR3 loop reads CASSVTPLQGISTNEKLFF. The DNA for the CDR3 is TGTGCCAGCAGCGTAACCCCCTTACAGGGGATCTCAACTAATGAAAAACTGTTTTTT. The full variable domain, completed using reference TRBV9 and TRBJ1-4, is DSGVTQTPKHLITATGQRVTLRCSPRSGDLSVYWYQQSLDQGLQFLIQYYNGEERAKGNILERFSAQQFPDLHSELNLSSLELGDSALYFCASSVTPLQGISTNEKLFFGSGTQLSVL.

The chain carries TRBV7-9 and TRBJ2-5; tentatively, D is TRBD2 (5 bases). The CDR3 is 15 amino acids. CDR1 is SEHNR and CDR2 is FQNEAQ in the germline V gene (reference sequence). V dropped 10 bases and J dropped 1 base, with 19 bases sitting between them. CDR3 nucleotide sequence: TGTGCCACCTCTCCAAGTTGGGAGCTCCAAGAGACCCAGTACTTC. Translation gives CATSPSWELQETQYF.

The chain uses TRBV9 and TRBJ2-5, with 9 bases fitting TRBD2. The V gene end was trimmed by 0 bases and the J gene end by 3 bases; junction bases not matched to a gene: 6. Looked up from germline, CDR1 is SGDLS and CDR2 is YYNGEE. The CDR3 length is 16 residues. CDR3 sequence: CASSVGIAGVEETQYF. The CDR3 DNA reads TGTGCCAGCAGCGTAGGAATAGCGGGGGTTGAAGAGACCCAGTACTTC.

This clone was counted between two and nine times. The chain has TRBV19 and TRBJ2-1; the match to TRBD2 covers 15 bases. This CDR3 region has 19 residues. The ends lost 7 bases at V and 0 bases at J; junction bases unmatched: 10. Germline assignment: CDR1 LNHDA and CDR2 SQIVND (reference sequence). The CDR3 reads CASMNLGTSGGTSYNEQFF. The CDR3 region has the DNA TGTGCCAGTATGAATTTAGGGACTAGCGGGGGGACCTCCTACAATGAGCAGTTCTTC.

The gene calls are TRBV5-4 and TRBJ1-2, with 7 bases identical to TRBD1. This CDR3 contains 15 residues. CDR1 and CDR2 (germline): SGHNT, YYREEE (reference sequence). The V and J ends lost 0 bases and 0 bases, in that order; junction bases with no gene match: 2. The CDR3 loop reads CASSLEGAPNYGYTF. In nucleotides, the CDR3 is TGTGCCAGCAGCTTGGAGGGGGCTCCTAACTATGGCTACACCTTC.

V and J are TRBV4-3 and TRBJ1-6; 7 bases are shared with TRBD1. This CDR3 has 19 residues. CDR1 and CDR2 from the germline V gene are LGHNA and YSLEER. The V gene end was trimmed by 3 bases and the J gene end by 0 bases; junction bases not matched to a gene: 11. The CDR3 protein is CASSQGTVHVDSYNSPLHF. Here the CDR3 DNA reads TGCGCCAGCAGCCAGGGGACAGTGCATGTTGACTCCTATAATTCACCCCTCCACTTT.

The J gene is TRBJ2-7, the V gene TRBV4-1; 9 bases align to TRBD2. Per germline, CDR1 MGHRA and CDR2 YSYEKL. This CDR3 spans 16 amino acids. Trimming removed 0 bases from V and 5 bases from J; junction bases left unmatched: 8. The CDR3 DNA reads TGCGCCAGCAGCCAAGAAGAGTTAGGCGGGGGGGACGAGCAGTACTTC. Amino acid sequence: CASSQEELGGGDEQYF.

This clone was detected only once. The chain links TRBV2 to TRBJ2-7; 8 bases align to TRBD1. The germline gives CDR1 SNHLY, CDR2 FYNNEI. The ends lost 5 bases at V and 3 bases at J; junction bases unmatched: 3. The CDR3 is 13 amino acids. CDR3 nucleotides: TGTGCCAGCAGTCGGACAGGGATCTACGAGCAGTACTTC. It encodes CASSRTGIYEQYF.

The gene calls are TRBV30 and TRBJ1-1; D is ambiguous. The germline CDR1 and CDR2 sequences are GTSNPN and SVGIG (reference sequence). CDR3 length: 12 residues. Trimming pared 6 bases from V and 1 base from J, leaving 9 bases between. This chain's CDR3 is CACTLWNTEAFF. In DNA form, the CDR3 reads TGTGCCTGCACACTATGGAACACTGAAGCTTTCTTT.

This chain joins TRBV6-4 and TRBJ2-3; 7 nucleotides align to TRBD2. The CDR3 length is 14 residues. Trimming took 4 bases from V and 4 from J; bases not matched to a gene: 5. Germline V gene data show CDR1 as MRHNA and CDR2 as SNTAGT. The CDR3, as DNA: TGTGCCAGCAGTGTAGAGGCGGGAGCAGATACGCAGTATTTT. Translation gives CASSVEAGADTQYF.

This clone was counted only a few times. The genes are TRBV27 and TRBJ2-7; 7 bases are shared with TRBD1. This CDR3 is 14 amino acids long. The V segment lost 5 bases and the J segment 3 bases; nucleotides outside the gene matches: 7. In germline, CDR1 is MNHEY, CDR2 SMNVEV (reference sequence). Here the CDR3 reads CASSPYRGLYEQYF. CDR3 nucleotide sequence: TGTGCCAGCAGTCCATACAGGGGTCTCTACGAGCAGTACTTC.

This chain joins TRBV7-9 and TRBJ2-3, with TRBD2 matching 8 bases. This CDR3 is 17 amino acids long. CDR1 and CDR2 (germline): SEHNR, FQNEAQ (reference sequence). V was clipped by 7 bases and J by 0 bases; unmatched bases: 12. Written as DNA, the CDR3 is TGTGCCAGCACTAAGGGAGCGGGGGATGTAAGCACAGATACGCAGTATTTT. This encodes CASTKGAGDVSTDTQYF. The whole variable domain, remainder taken from reference TRBV7-9 and TRBJ2-3, is DTGVSQNPRHKITKRGQNVTFRCDPISEHNRLYWYRQTLGQGPEFLTYFQNEAQLEKSRLLSDRFSAERPKGSFSTLEIQRTEQGDSAMYLCASTKGAGDVSTDTQYFGPGTRLTVL.

To note about this clone: The junction shows a germline mismatch at one end, possibly a read error. Other DNA variants within this sample encode the same CDR3. The chain combines TRBV28 with TRBJ2-6; maybe TRBD1 (5 bases). Germline-derived CDR1 and CDR2 are MDHEN and SYDVKM. The CDR3 length is 14 residues. DNA of the CDR3: TGTGCCAGCAGTTTGTTCTCTGGGGCCAACGGCCTGACTTTC. Its protein is CASSLFSGANGLTF. Full variable domain (remainder filled in from reference TRBV28 and TRBJ2-6): DVKVTQSSRYLVKRTGEKVFLECVQDMDHENMFWYRQDPGLGLRLIYFSYDVKMKEKGDIPEGYSVSREKKERFSLILESASTNQTSMYLCASSLFSGANGLTFGAGSRLTVL.

The chain links TRBV27 to TRBJ2-7; tentative D call: TRBD1 (5 bases). CDR3 length equals 15 residues. Trimming shortened V by 7 bases and J by 3 bases, and 19 bases separated the two germline ends. The germline CDR1 and CDR2 sequences are MNHEY and SMNVEV (reference sequence). The CDR3 DNA reads as TGTGCCAGCATGTTCTTGGGGCGTGAGAACTACGAGCAGTACTTC. Translating gives CASMFLGRENYEQYF.

The genes are TRBV4-3 and TRBJ2-3; D is ambiguous. Between the trimmed V and J ends, which lost 4 bases and 0 bases, there was a span of 11 bases. CDR3 size: 15 residues. Germline lookup yields CDR1 LGHNA and CDR2 YSLEER. CDR3 loop: CASSLGDSSTDTQYF. The CDR3 bases are TGCGCCAGCAGCCTTGGTGACTCTAGCACAGATACGCAGTATTTT.

V usage is TRBV7-9 and J usage is TRBJ2-1, with D possibly TRBD2 on 6 matching bases. The CDR3 covers 17 residues. V lost 5 bases and J lost 9, with 26 bases in between. Germline values: CDR1 SEHNR, CDR2 FQNEAQ (reference sequence). CDR3 sequence: CASSATESRLVNSEQFF. The CDR3 DNA is TGTGCCAGCAGCGCTACCGAGTCGAGACTAGTCAACAGTGAGCAGTTCTTC.

The rearrangement links TRBV11-2 to TRBJ2-7, with 10 nucleotides matching TRBD1. CDR1 and CDR2 (germline): SGHAT, FQNNGV. The CDR3 length is 16 residues. J gave up 4 bases and V 5 bases, and 11 bases lay outside the gene matches. CDR3 sequence (DNA): TGTGCCAGCAGCCTATCATCGACAGGGGGCTATTACGAGCAGTACTTC. It codes for CASSLSSTGGYYEQYF.

The chain uses TRBV2 and TRBJ1-1, with 8 bases aligning to TRBD1. The CDR3 covers 12 residues. Looked up from germline, CDR1 is SNHLY and CDR2 is FYNNEI. V was pared by 8 bases and J by 9 bases, with 8 bases of the junction left unmatched. In DNA, the CDR3 is TGTGCCAGCGGCTCCGGGACAGGTAAAGCTTTCTTT. This sequence encodes CASGSGTGKAFF.

The table lists this clone with a count of one. The CDR3: CASSFDERGGDVGEFF. Written as DNA, the CDR3 is TGTGCCAGCAGCTTCGACGAGCGGGGGGGCGATGTCGGGGAGTTCTTC. The chain is built from TRBV5-4 and TRBJ2-1; 10 nucleotides line up with TRBD2. The CDR3 length is 16 residues. Germline assignment: CDR1 SGHNT and CDR2 YYREEE (reference sequence). The J segment lost 14 bases and the V segment lost 2 bases, leaving 16 bases of the junction unmatched.

The rearrangement links TRBV18 to TRBJ1-1; tentative D call: TRBD1 (6 bases). The V end was cut by 5 bases, the J end by 2 bases, with 9 bases between. The CDR3 extends over 13 amino acids. Germline CDR1 KGHSH, CDR2 LQKENI. The CDR3 loop reads CASSEGGNTEAFF. For the CDR3, the DNA is TGTGCCAGCTCAGAAGGGGGTAACACTGAAGCTTTCTTT.

V is TRBV5-6 and J is TRBJ1-1; possibly TRBD1 for D (6 bases). This CDR3 comprises 15 residues. Trimming cost V 0 bases and J 0 bases, with 9 bases left between them. Germline lookup yields CDR1 SGHDT and CDR2 YYEEEE. CDR3 nucleotides: TGTGCCAGCAGCTTGGTTGGGGACATGAACACTGAAGCTTTCTTT. This encodes CASSLVGDMNTEAFF. The full variable domain, in which reference TRBV5-6 and TRBJ1-1 provide the parts outside the CDR3, is DAGVTQSPTHLIKTRGQQVTLRCSPKSGHDTVSWYQQALGQGPQFIFQYYEEEERQRGNFPDRFSGHQFPNYSSELNVNALLLGDSALYLCASSLVGDMNTEAFFGQGTRLTVV.

V and J are TRBV28 and TRBJ2-1; 8 positions match TRBD2. The CDR3 has 15 amino acids. Germline V gene sequence: CDR1 MDHEN, CDR2 SYDVKM. Trimming cost V 6 bases and J 5 bases; bases outside gene matches: 9. This CDR3 reads CASSHGGGRDNEQFF. DNA for the CDR3: TGTGCCAGCAGCCATGGCGGGGGGCGAGACAATGAGCAGTTCTTC.

This sequence joins TRBV27 and TRBJ1-6; 9 nucleotides line up with TRBD1. Germline V gene data show CDR1 as MNHEY and CDR2 as SMNVEV (reference sequence). The CDR3 is made up of 15 amino acids. Unmatched junction bases numbered 2, after V lost 1 base and J lost 7 bases. In DNA form, the CDR3 reads TGTGCCAGCAGTTTATGGACAGGGGTCAATTCACCCCTCCACTTT. Translating gives CASSLWTGVNSPLHF.

This clone showed up just once. The chain uses TRBV28 and TRBJ1-1, with a possible D match to TRBD1 (5 bases). Per germline, CDR1 MDHEN and CDR2 SYDVKM. This CDR3 has 15 amino acids. V gave up 3 bases and J gave up 11 bases, with 22 bases separating them. The CDR3 here is CASSFRGGAVRDAFF. In nucleotides, the CDR3 is TGTGCCAGCAGTTTCCGAGGAGGGGCGGTCCGGGATGCTTTCTTT.

The V and J genes are TRBV5-1 and TRBJ1-1; 7 bases line up with TRBD1. Germline V gives CDR1 SGHRS, CDR2 YFSETQ. The junction had 10 bases not matched to a gene; V was cut back by 3 bases and J by 2 bases. This CDR3 contains 16 residues. For the CDR3, the DNA is TGCGCCAGCAGCTCGCCTCCGGGACAGCTTAACACTGAAGCTTTCTTT. It translates to CASSSPPGQLNTEAFF.

The CDR3 protein is CASARAGEDTGELFF. The DNA of the CDR3 is TGTGCCAGCGCCCGTGCAGGGGAAGACACCGGGGAGCTGTTTTTT. The chain joins TRBV2 to TRBJ2-2, with TRBD1 as a possible D gene (6 bases). This CDR3 is 15 amino acids long. Germline V gives CDR1 SNHLY, CDR2 FYNNEI. Trimming removed 8 bases at V and 3 bases at J, with 16 bases between.